This T cell receptor beta chain was recorded in a study of lymphopenia after photon versus proton radiotherapy. The table came from immunoSEQ multiplex PCR; TCRdb's copy has only in-frame clones and leaves some out. Seen here are 20,000 to 25,000 clones, about nine tenths observed once, and the top ten hold more than 8%. This clone was counted once. CDR1 is LNHDA, CDR2 SQIVND, per germline (reference sequence). CDR3 length equals 14 residues. J was trimmed by 5 bases and V by 5 bases; bases with no gene match: 4. V is TRBV19 and J is TRBJ1-5; 9 bases are shared with TRBD1. The sequence was collected from a woman in her 70s with pancreatic cancer. Some clones in this sample may be carry-over from other donors' samples. The specimen comprised peripheral blood, sampled from a patient treated with proton-based radiotherapy. The CDR3 region is CASSARDRDQPQHF. CDR3 DNA sequence: TGTGCCAGTAGTGCCCGGGACAGGGATCAGCCCCAGCATTTT.